The source of this T cell receptor (beta chain) is a study of beta chain features in type 1 diabetes. Overall study context: Cells sorted and examined across all samples totaled over 95 million.

Since all of the isolated RNA was reverse transcribed, expressed TCRB transcripts were what got sequenced. The assay was immunoSEQ multiplex PCR, and TCRdb's table has in-frame clones only and misses some. The sample holds under 450,000 clones, approximately 14% seen once. Cell sorting via CD45RO/CCR7/CD25/CD127/CD95/CD27 was performed to obtain CD4+ naive, central memory, regulatory and stem cell-like memory cells. The V and J ends lost 2 bases and 0 bases respectively, with 9 bases between them. CDR1 and CDR2 (germline): LNHDA, SQIVND (reference sequence). The CDR3 is 15 residues long. Input material: naive CD4+ T cells from blood. The chain links TRBV19 to TRBJ2-3, with D possibly matching TRBD2 (5 bases). The source of this sequence is a man in his thirties or forties in good health. This CDR3 is CASSILGSSTDTQYF. In DNA, the CDR3 is TGTGCCAGTAGTATACTAGGGAGTAGCACAGATACGCAGTATTTT.